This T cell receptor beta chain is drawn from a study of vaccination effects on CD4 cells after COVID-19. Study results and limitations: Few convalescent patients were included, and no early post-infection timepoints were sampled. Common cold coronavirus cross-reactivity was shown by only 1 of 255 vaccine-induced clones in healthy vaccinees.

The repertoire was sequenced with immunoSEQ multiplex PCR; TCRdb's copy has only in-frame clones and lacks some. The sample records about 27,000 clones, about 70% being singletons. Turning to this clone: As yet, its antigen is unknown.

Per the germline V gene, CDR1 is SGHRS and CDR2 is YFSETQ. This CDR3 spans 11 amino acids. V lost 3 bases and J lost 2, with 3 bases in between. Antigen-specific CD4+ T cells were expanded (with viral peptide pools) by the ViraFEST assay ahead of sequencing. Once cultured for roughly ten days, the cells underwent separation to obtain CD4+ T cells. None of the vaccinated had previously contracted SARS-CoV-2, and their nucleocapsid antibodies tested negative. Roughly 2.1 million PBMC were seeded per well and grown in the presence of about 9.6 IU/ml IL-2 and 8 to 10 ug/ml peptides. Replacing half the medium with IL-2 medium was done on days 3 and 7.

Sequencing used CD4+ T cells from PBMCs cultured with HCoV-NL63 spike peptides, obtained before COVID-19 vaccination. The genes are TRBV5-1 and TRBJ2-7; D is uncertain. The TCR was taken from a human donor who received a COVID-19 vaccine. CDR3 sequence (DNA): TGCGCCAGCAGCTCCCCCTACGAGCAGTACTTC. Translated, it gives CASSSPYEQYF. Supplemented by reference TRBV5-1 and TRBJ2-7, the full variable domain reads KAGVTQTPRYLIKTRGQQVTLSCSPISGHRSVSWYQQTPGQGLQFLFEYFSETQRNKGNFPGRFSGRQFSNSRSEMNVSTLELGDSALYLCASSSPYEQYFGPGTRLTVT.